This section outlines one T cell receptor beta chain sequence together with its context. The antigen remains unidentified. This entry belongs to a study of T cells in Graves' hyperthyroidism and ophthalmopathy. Study summary: Initial diagnosis, before any treatment, was when peripheral blood was collected. Notes on the study in general: Blood shared most expanded thyroid clonotypes above 0.001. A model of 13 V-J pairs discriminated ophthalmopathy from stable hyperthyroidism.

Using RNA transcripts as the source, TCR beta CDR3 regions were amplified. In the first-round RT-PCR of the TCR CDR3, the HTBI primer set was used. TCRdb analysed the multiplex PCR reads with MiXCR anew, one entry per CDR3 protein. The table shows about 400,000 distinct CDR3 sequences, with more than 15% occurring only once. The source is a woman between 18 and 30 years old with Graves' hyperthyroidism. The sequenced sample was blood.

CDR3: CASSLASGSWTNTQYF. CDR3 bases: TGTGCCAGCAGTTTAGCTAGCGGGAGTTGGACAAATACGCAGTATTTT. The chain recombines TRBV12-3 or TRBV12-4 with TRBJ2-3, with 9 positions matching TRBD2. The CDR3 totals 16 residues. Germline trimming cut 0 bases from V and 7 bases from J; bases unmatched to any gene: 8.